This is a list of T cell receptor beta chains from one sample in a study of control samples from healthy donors and cancer patients. Generated by immunoSEQ multiplex PCR, the TCRdb table keeps only in-frame clones and is missing some. The sample shows some 160,000 clones, about 93% of them seen only once. Sequencing was carried out using blood. The receptor set was obtained from a woman in her twenties or thirties in good health. Both conserved end residues are part of each CDR3. The D gene is left open where the match is weak. Clone size is given for some rows only: seen once, a few or many times, or a class if the clone is expanded.

>NA|NA|TRBV1|TRBJ2-5
TGCACCAGCAGCCAAGGACGGGGAAGGCGTCGCAGGTCGGGGCAAGAGACCCAGTACTTC
CTSSQGRGRRRRSGQETQYF
>TRBD2|once|TRBV6-2/TRBV6-3|TRBJ2-1
TGTGCCAGCAGTTACTCACCCCGACTAGCGGGAGCCTACAATGAGCAGTTCTTC
CASSYSPRLAGAYNEQFF
>TRBD1|NA|TRBV11-1|TRBJ2-7
TGTGCCAGCAGCACGAGACAGGGGTGGGACGAGCAGTACTTC
CASSTRQGWDEQYF
>TRBD2|NA|TRBV5-4|TRBJ2-1
TGTGCCAGCAGCTCCCCGGGGGGTAGCGGGAGTTACAATGAGCAGTTCTTC
CASSSPGGSGSYNEQFF
>TRBD2|NA|TRBV7-9|TRBJ2-5
TGTGCCAGCAGTTTAGCTGTACTAGCGGGAGATGGGAGAGAGACCCAGTACTTC
CASSLAVLAGDGRETQYF
>NA|once|TRBV10-1|TRBJ2-7
TGCGCCAGCAGCGAGGGACCGACTTACGAGCAGTACTTC
CASSEGPTYEQYF
>TRBD2|few|TRBV11-3|TRBJ2-3
TGTGCCAGCAGCCCCGGGACTAGTAGGGTTACGCAGTATTTT
CASSPGTSRVTQYF
>NA|few|TRBV9|TRBJ1-1
TGTGCCAGCAGCGTTGAGGGAACTGAAGCTTTCTTT
CASSVEGTEAFF
>NA|NA|TRBV15|TRBJ1-1
TGTGCCACCAGCAGGGGGGACACTGAAGCTTTCTTT
CATSRGDTEAFF
>NA|NA|TRBV29-1|TRBJ1-3
TGCAGCTTTTCGCAGACAGTCTCTGGAAACACCATATATTTT
CSFSQTVSGNTIYF
>TRBD2|NA|TRBV6-4|TRBJ2-7
TGTGCCAGCAGTGTCCTAGCGGGCAGCTCCTACGAGCAGTACTTC
CASSVLAGSSYEQYF
>TRBD1|NA|TRBV30|TRBJ2-7
TGTGCCTGGAGTGTAGGAGGGACAGGGGGCGACGAGCAGTACTTC
CAWSVGGTGGDEQYF
>TRBD1|NA|TRBV19|TRBJ2-7
TGTGCCTACTTGGGGACAGGGGGTAACGAGCAGTACTTC
CAYLGTGGNEQYF
>NA|NA|TRBV3-1/TRBV3-2|TRBJ2-5
TGTGCCAGCAGCCTTTGGGCGGCCTCCGATCAAGGGACCCAGTACTTC
CASSLWAASDQGTQYF
>NA|NA|TRBV18|TRBJ2-7
TGTGCCAGCTCACCAAAGGCAGTCTACGAGCAGTACTTC
CASSPKAVYEQYF
>TRBD2|NA|TRBV7-2|TRBJ2-3
TGTGCCAGCAGCTTATATAGCGGGAGTTCGACAGATACGCAGTATTTT
CASSLYSGSSTDTQYF
>TRBD2|NA|TRBV28|TRBJ2-2
TGTGCCAGCAGTTTAACCGCGGGAGCGTCGGCCGGGGAGCTGTTTTTT
CASSLTAGASAGELFF
>TRBD1|few|TRBV10-3|TRBJ2-7
TGTGCCACCAACCTTGACAGGGTTGGCGAGCAGTACTTC
CATNLDRVGEQYF
>NA|NA|TRBV4-2|TRBJ2-5
TGTGCCAGCAGCCAGATAGGGGCCTTAGAGGGCCAAGAGACCCAGTACTTC
CASSQIGALEGQETQYF
>TRBD2|NA|TRBV7-2|TRBJ2-1
TGTGCCAGCAGCCCTAGCGGGGCGAGCTACAATGAGCAGTTCTTC
CASSPSGASYNEQFF
>TRBD2|few|TRBV15|TRBJ2-3
TGTGCCACCAGCGGTGGGGATACGGGGGGAGATACGCAGTATTTT
CATSGGDTGGDTQYF
>NA|NA|TRBV4-3|TRBJ2-3
TGCGCCAGCAGCCAAGGGACCGACAGGAGCACAGATACGCAGTATTTT
CASSQGTDRSTDTQYF
>NA|NA|TRBV5-5|TRBJ1-5
TGTGCCAGCAGCTTGGGACAGTATAGCAATCAGCCCCAGCATTTT
CASSLGQYSNQPQHF
>NA|few|TRBV7-9|TRBJ1-5
TGTGCCAGCAGCCCATCGACAGGAAGCAATCAGCCCCAGCATTTT
CASSPSTGSNQPQHF
>TRBD2|NA|TRBV6-2/TRBV6-3|TRBJ2-1
TGTGCCAGCAGTTACGTAAGCGGGAGGGCCGCTGAGCAGTTCTTC
CASSYVSGRAAEQFF
>NA|NA|TRBV29-1|TRBJ1-1
TGCAGCGGTAACAGGGACACTGAAGCTTTCTTT
CSGNRDTEAFF
>NA|NA|TRBV27|TRBJ2-4
TGTGCCAGCAGTGCCCCCCGACTACTAGCCAAAAACATTCAGTACTTC
CASSAPRLLAKNIQYF
>NA|NA|TRBV6-5|TRBJ1-6
TGTGCCAGCAGTTACTCGGCCGATACTAATTCACCCCTCCACTTT
CASSYSADTNSPLHF
>NA|NA|TRBV2|TRBJ2-7
TGTGCCAGCAGTGTTACGCGCGATGGGAGCGAGCAGTACTTC
CASSVTRDGSEQYF
>NA|NA|TRBV30|TRBJ1-4
TGTGCCTGGACCCCCTGGGGACGGAACAATGAAAAACTGTTTTTT
CAWTPWGRNNEKLFF
>NA|NA|TRBV12-3/TRBV12-4|TRBJ2-1
TGTGCCAGCAGTTTAGTTTCTAGGCATGAGCAGTTCTTC
CASSLVSRHEQFF
>NA|NA|TRBV7-2|TRBJ1-6
TGTGCCAGCAGCCAAGGGACCCAAAATTCACCCCTCCACTTT
CASSQGTQNSPLHF
>TRBD1|NA|TRBV2|TRBJ1-3
TGTGCCAGCAGTGAGTCGGGACAGCCTAGCTCTGGAAACACCATATATTTT
CASSESGQPSSGNTIYF
>NA|NA|TRBV29-1|TRBJ2-7
TGCAGCGTTGAACAGACGTCGCCCTACGAGCAGTACTTC
CSVEQTSPYEQYF
>NA|few|TRBV10-3|TRBJ2-7
TGTGCCATCAGTGAAGGGGCGGGGGCTAATTCCGAGCAGTACTTC
CAISEGAGANSEQYF
>TRBD2|NA|TRBV4-2|TRBJ2-1
TGTGCCAGCAGTCTAACTAGCGGGAGAGATAATGAGCAGTTCTTC
CASSLTSGRDNEQFF
>TRBD2|NA|TRBV11-2|TRBJ2-1
TGTGCCAGCAGCTTAGAGGACCCGGGACTAGCAGAATACAATGAGCAGTTCTTC
CASSLEDPGLAEYNEQFF
>NA|few|TRBV2|TRBJ1-1
TGTGCCAGCAGTGAAGACACTGAAGCTTTCTTT
CASSEDTEAFF
>TRBD2|once|TRBV12-3/TRBV12-4|TRBJ2-7
TGTGCCAGCAGTTGGACTAGTTCCTACGAGCAGTACTTC
CASSWTSSYEQYF
>NA|NA|TRBV2|TRBJ2-1
TGTGCCAGCAGTGAGAGACGGGAGATAAATGAGCAGTTCTTC
CASSERREINEQFF
>TRBD2|NA|TRBV7-9|TRBJ2-5
TGTGCCAGCACAAAGAAACTAGCGAGACACCAAGAGACCCAGTACTTC
CASTKKLARHQETQYF
>TRBD2|NA|TRBV10-1|TRBJ2-1
TGCGCCAGCAGTGAGTCACCTCCGACTAGCCTGAATGAGCAGTTCTTC
CASSESPPTSLNEQFF
>NA|NA|TRBV5-4|TRBJ1-3
TGTGCCAGCAGCTCCTCAGGGAGAGCCGGAAACACCATATATTTT
CASSSSGRAGNTIYF
>TRBD2|NA|TRBV7-9|TRBJ2-5
TGTGCCAGCAGCCACCCTACTAGCGGACTCCAAGAGACCCAGTACTTC
CASSHPTSGLQETQYF
>NA|NA|TRBV12-3/TRBV12-4|TRBJ1-5
TGTGCCAGCAGCCAGGGACATCAGCCCCAGCATTTT
CASSQGHQPQHF
>TRBD1|NA|TRBV25-1|TRBJ1-6
TGTGCCACCGGGACAGGCCCTCGCTCCTATAATTCACCCCTCCACTTT
CATGTGPRSYNSPLHF
>NA|NA|TRBV29-1|TRBJ2-4
TGCAGCGCCGACGACAGTGCCAAAAACATTCAGTACTTC
CSADDSAKNIQYF
>NA|NA|TRBV7-9|TRBJ2-3
TGTGCCAGCAGCTTAGCGCTAGCCGGGTTCACAGATACGCAGTATTTT
CASSLALAGFTDTQYF
>TRBD2|NA|TRBV7-2|TRBJ2-3
TGTGCCAGCAGCCCGACCGGGACTAGCGGCACAGATACGCAGTATTTT
CASSPTGTSGTDTQYF
>TRBD1|once|TRBV7-9|TRBJ2-7
TGTGCCAGCAGCTCCAGGACAGGGAGCTCCTACGAGCAGTACTTC
CASSSRTGSSYEQYF
>NA|NA|TRBV12-3/TRBV12-4|TRBJ2-7
TGTGCCAGCAGTTTTGGCCAAGTCTACGAGCAGTACTTC
CASSFGQVYEQYF